This is a list of T cell receptor beta chains from one sample in a study of cytomegalovirus exposure and HLA in healthy donors. Produced via immunoSEQ multiplex PCR; TCRdb's table is partial and in-frame only. The specimen's table records 100,000 or so clones. Sample: PBMCs. These receptors came from a man aged 50-59 years in good health and CMV-seronegative. The CDR3 runs from the conserved cysteine through the conserved F or W. Fields, in order: V gene, J gene, D gene, CDR3 protein, CDR3 DNA. D genes are given only for firm matches.

TRBV5-6	TRBJ1-1	TRBD1	CASSLGDRNTEAFF	TGTGCCAGCAGCTTGGGGGACAGGAACACTGAAGCTTTCTTT
TRBV7-3	TRBJ2-7	TRBD1	CASNQGQGVVFSGQYF	TGTGCCAGCAACCAGGGACAGGGGGTTGTGTTCTCCGGGCAGTACTTC
TRBV4-1	TRBJ1-6	NA	CASNHPGSSYNSPLHF	TGCGCCAGCAACCATCCCGGGAGCTCCTATAATTCACCCCTCCACTTT
TRBV6-5	TRBJ1-1	NA	CASSYQGTGSGTEAFF	TGTGCCAGCAGTTACCAGGGGACCGGGTCTGGCACTGAAGCTTTCTTT
TRBV5-1	TRBJ2-7	TRBD1	CASSLGQGKGEQYF	TGCGCCAGCAGCTTGGGACAGGGAAAGGGCGAGCAGTACTTC
TRBV5-1	TRBJ2-7	NA	CASSWEVADEQYF	TGCGCCAGCAGCTGGGAGGTTGCAGACGAGCAGTACTTC
TRBV6-5	TRBJ2-1	NA	CASSSAGFYNEQFF	TGTGCCAGCAGTTCCGCGGGGTTTTACAATGAGCAGTTCTTC
TRBV10-2	TRBJ1-2	TRBD1	CASRQGSHGYTF	TGCGCCAGCCGACAGGGGTCCCATGGCTACACCTTC
TRBV5-1	TRBJ2-5	TRBD1	CASSPGQGIQETQYF	TGCGCCAGCAGCCCGGGACAGGGAATACAAGAGACCCAGTACTTC
TRBV14	TRBJ2-3	NA	CASSQDWRPDTQYF	TGTGCCAGCAGCCAAGACTGGCGGCCAGATACGCAGTATTTT
TRBV4-1	TRBJ1-2	NA	CASSQEPARAVDYGYTF	TGCGCCAGCAGCCAAGAACCCGCCAGGGCGGTAGACTATGGCTACACCTTC
TRBV9	TRBJ1-1	NA	CASSVGMDTEAFF	TGTGCCAGCAGCGTCGGGATGGACACTGAAGCTTTCTTT
TRBV9	TRBJ2-5	NA	CASSAGVGETQYF	TGTGCCAGCAGCGCGGGAGTTGGAGAGACCCAGTACTTC
TRBV5-1	TRBJ1-6	NA	CASSLDTSNSPLHF	TGCGCCAGCAGCTTAGACACTTCAAATTCACCCCTCCACTTT
TRBV6-5	TRBJ2-5	TRBD2	CASTIAGDEETQYF	TGTGCCAGCACGATAGCGGGAGACGAGGAGACCCAGTACTTC
TRBV11-2	TRBJ2-1	NA	CASSLGLTAGLGEQFF	TGTGCCAGCAGCTTAGGGTTAACAGCCGGACTCGGTGAGCAGTTCTTC
TRBV18	TRBJ1-3	TRBD1	CASSPPQGTGGSGNTIYF	TGTGCCAGCTCACCACCTCAAGGGACAGGGGGCTCTGGAAACACCATATATTTT
TRBV5-1	TRBJ1-3	NA	CASSRQTGSGNTIYF	TGCGCCAGCAGCAGACAGACAGGCTCTGGAAACACCATATATTTT
TRBV4-1	TRBJ1-2	NA	CASSDPRSSFSLNGYTF	TGCGCCAGCAGCGACCCAAGATCTAGTTTTTCGCTTAATGGCTACACCTTC
TRBV18	TRBJ2-2	TRBD1	CASSPRTGMGTGELFF	TGTGCCAGCTCACCCAGGACAGGGATGGGCACCGGGGAGCTGTTTTTT
TRBV9	TRBJ1-2	TRBD1	CASTKGRTGTVLNYGYTF	TGTGCCAGCACTAAAGGACGGACAGGGACGGTTCTTAACTATGGCTACACCTTC
TRBV4-3	TRBJ1-2	TRBD1	CASSQVGTGGYTF	TGCGCCAGCAGCCAAGTTGGGACAGGAGGCTACACCTTC
TRBV10-3	TRBJ1-5	TRBD1	CAISDDRGGNQPQHF	TGTGCCATCAGTGATGACAGGGGGGGCAATCAGCCCCAGCATTTT
TRBV29-1	TRBJ1-1	NA	CSVNSYTEAFF	TGCAGCGTGAACAGCTACACTGAAGCTTTCTTT
TRBV11-2	TRBJ1-1	TRBD1	CASSLQDRVDTEAFF	TGTGCCAGCAGCTTACAAGACAGGGTTGACACTGAAGCTTTCTTT
TRBV28	TRBJ1-2	TRBD1	CASTTSQGLNTF	TGTGCCAGCACCACTTCACAGGGGCTCAACACCTTC
TRBV7-9	TRBJ2-1	NA	CASSLMGTSYNEQFF	TGTGCCAGCAGCTTAATGGGGACTTCCTACAATGAGCAGTTCTTC
TRBV4-3	TRBJ2-7	TRBD2	CASSQLLAGDYYEQYF	TGCGCCAGCAGCCAACTTCTAGCGGGGGATTACTACGAGCAGTACTTC
TRBV28	TRBJ1-4	NA	CASKRQSNEKLFF	TGTGCCAGCAAGCGACAGTCTAATGAAAAACTGTTTTTT
TRBV19	TRBJ1-5	NA	CASSMVRGGQPQHF	TGTGCCAGTAGTATGGTGCGGGGCGGTCAGCCCCAGCATTTT
TRBV5-1	TRBJ2-5	TRBD2	CASSFASGGQETQYF	TGCGCCAGCAGCTTTGCTAGCGGGGGGCAAGAGACCCAGTACTTC
TRBV12-5	TRBJ1-2	NA	CASGLAEDGYTF	TGTGCTAGTGGTTTGGCTGAGGATGGCTACACCTTC
TRBV5-5	TRBJ2-7	NA	CASSAPGVLYEQYF	TGTGCCAGCAGCGCCCCGGGAGTCCTGTACGAGCAGTACTTC
TRBV29-1	TRBJ2-1	NA	CSHLGQNSYNEQFF	TGCAGCCACCTCGGACAGAACTCCTACAATGAGCAGTTCTTC
TRBV5-1	TRBJ1-2	TRBD1	CASSPDRGSYGYTF	TGCGCCAGCAGCCCGGACAGGGGATCCTATGGCTACACCTTC
TRBV11-3	TRBJ1-1	TRBD1	CASSLGTGGFDTEAFF	TGTGCCAGCAGCTTAGGGACAGGTGGGTTCGACACTGAAGCTTTCTTT
TRBV4-3	TRBJ2-2	NA	CASSPRGVGELFF	TGCGCCAGCAGCCCCAGGGGGGTCGGGGAGCTGTTTTTT
TRBV18	TRBJ1-1	NA	CASSPPKGMNTEAFF	TGTGCCAGCTCACCACCGAAGGGGATGAACACTGAAGCTTTCTTT
TRBV14	TRBJ2-5	TRBD2	CASSQPKGSGRKLETQYF	TGTGCCAGCAGCCAGCCGAAGGGTAGCGGGAGGAAGTTAGAGACCCAGTACTTC
TRBV4-3	TRBJ2-1	NA	CASSQELGGMSEQFF	TGCGCCAGCAGCCAAGAATTGGGCGGGATGAGTGAGCAGTTCTTC
TRBV11-2	TRBJ2-7	TRBD1	CASSLRGSAYEQYF	TGTGCCAGCAGCCTCAGGGGGTCGGCCTACGAGCAGTACTTC
TRBV5-4	TRBJ2-5	NA	CASSSELASETQYF	TGTGCCAGCAGCTCCGAGCTAGCTTCAGAGACCCAGTACTTC
TRBV5-1	TRBJ2-6	NA	CASSQTGAGANVLTF	TGCGCCAGCAGCCAAACAGGAGCTGGGGCCAACGTCCTGACTTTC
TRBV25-1	TRBJ1-1	TRBD1	CASSSGQGISEAFF	TGTGCCAGCAGTTCGGGACAGGGGATCTCTGAAGCTTTCTTT
TRBV7-9	TRBJ1-4	TRBD1	CASSSQGAEEKLFF	TGTGCCAGCAGCTCGCAGGGGGCAGAGGAAAAACTGTTTTTT
TRBV7-9	TRBJ1-2	NA	CASSLQLYGYTF	TGTGCCAGCAGCCTTCAGTTATATGGCTACACCTTC
TRBV7-7	TRBJ2-3	TRBD1	CASSSGQGRGTDTQYF	TGTGCTAGCAGCTCAGGACAGGGTAGAGGCACAGATACGCAGTATTTT
TRBV6-1	TRBJ2-7	NA	CASSVHNQYEQYF	TGTGCCAGCAGTGTGCACAATCAATACGAGCAGTACTTC
TRBV7-2	TRBJ1-2	NA	CASSFDSHYGYTF	TGTGCCAGCAGCTTCGACAGCCACTATGGCTACACCTTC
TRBV7-2	TRBJ2-7	NA	CASSFAGTNAYEQYF	TGTGCCAGCAGCTTCGCCGGGACAAATGCCTACGAGCAGTACTTC
TRBV5-1	TRBJ1-3	NA	CASSLDEGGARNTIYF	TGCGCCAGCAGCTTGGATGAGGGAGGAGCCCGAAACACCATATATTTT
TRBV7-2	TRBJ2-7	NA	CASSLNRDEQYF	TGTGCCAGCAGCCTTAACAGGGACGAGCAGTACTTC
TRBV2	TRBJ1-3	NA	CASSLGAAGNTIYF	TGTGCCAGCAGTCTAGGGGCAGCTGGAAACACCATATATTTT
TRBV5-1	TRBJ1-1	NA	CASSSQGGSAEAFF	TGCGCCAGCAGCAGTCAGGGAGGTTCGGCTGAAGCTTTCTTT
TRBV9	TRBJ2-3	TRBD2	CASSVVGFRSGGQVLQDTQYF	TGTGCCAGCAGCGTAGTAGGGTTTCGGAGCGGGGGGCAGGTTTTGCAAGATACGCAGTATTTT